What follows are 30 T cell receptor beta chains derived from one specimen sequenced in a study of OX40 agonist ivuxolimab in advanced cancers. Sequencing was performed with immunoSEQ multiplex PCR; in TCRdb, only in-frame clones are kept and a portion is missing. The table has more than 80,000 clones, about nine tenths seen once. Sequencing was performed on CD4+ or CD8+ T cells sorted from blood, taken in a trial of the OX40 agonist ivuxolimab. The origin of the receptors is an adult with an advanced solid tumor such as melanoma, head and neck, liver or kidney cancer.

This sequence joins TRBV5-1 and TRBJ1-4; D is ambiguous. The V and J ends lost 5 bases and 8 bases respectively, with 16 bases between them. The CDR3 consists of 14 residues. Germline V gene data show CDR1 as SGHRS and CDR2 as YFSETQ. CDR3 loop: CASSPIPPSEKLFF. The CDR3 nucleotides read TGCGCCAGCAGTCCCATCCCCCCCTCAGAAAAACTGTTTTTT.

The rearrangement joins TRBV6-4 to TRBJ1-2; TRBD1 matches 12 bases. V lost 6 bases to trimming and J lost 7 bases; unmatched junction nucleotides: 6. Germline CDR1 reads MRHNA; CDR2 reads SNTAGT. The CDR3 runs to 14 residues. CDR3: CASREGQGAGGYTF. CDR3 sequence (DNA): TGTGCCAGCAGAGAGGGACAGGGGGCTGGTGGCTACACCTTC.

In its sample, this clone was seen a few times. The gene calls are TRBV10-3 and TRBJ2-2, with D maybe TRBD1 (5 bases). The CDR3 is 13 residues long. V was cut by 4 bases and J by 3 bases, with 6 bases left in between. In germline, CDR1 is ENHRY, CDR2 SYGVKD. CDR3 protein: CAISGRDTGELFF. In DNA, the CDR3 is TGTGCCATCAGTGGCAGGGACACCGGGGAGCTGTTTTTT.

The chain combines TRBV25-1 with TRBJ1-2; D call uncertain. The V gene lost 2 bases and the J gene lost 4 bases, with 11 bases spanning the gap. The CDR3 loop spans 14 amino acids. In germline, CDR1 is MGHDK, CDR2 SYGVNS. The CDR3 protein is CASSEISGSYGYTF. The CDR3 coding sequence is TGTGCCAGCAGTGAAATATCTGGGAGCTATGGCTACACCTTC.

The J gene is TRBJ1-3, the V gene TRBV5-5, with TRBD1 as a possible D gene (5 bases). The CDR3 has 15 amino acids. The V and J ends lost 4 bases and 0 bases respectively, with 11 bases between them. The germline V gene encodes CDR1 SGHKS and CDR2 YYEKEE (reference sequence). The CDR3 loop reads CASSRGDFSGNTIYF. In nucleotides, the CDR3 is TGTGCCAGCAGCCGGGGGGACTTCTCTGGAAACACCATATATTTT.

The V gene is TRBV7-2, the J gene TRBJ2-7, with TRBD1 matching 7 bases. CDR1 is SGHTA and CDR2 is FQGNSA in the germline V gene. The CDR3 spans 15 residues. J was trimmed by 1 base and V by 4 bases; bases with no gene match: 7. CDR3 sequence: CASSSITDRSYEQYF. CDR3 nucleotide sequence: TGTGCCAGCAGCTCGATAACGGACAGGTCCTACGAGCAGTACTTC.

The chain uses TRBV9 and TRBJ2-5, with D uncertain. Between the trimmed V and J ends, which lost 1 base and 4 bases, there was a span of 8 bases. Germline CDR1 SGDLS, CDR2 YYNGEE. The CDR3 runs to 13 residues. The CDR3 DNA reads TGTGCCAGCAGCGTACACATGGGAGAGACCCAGTACTTC. It specifies CASSVHMGETQYF.

This clone has just a few counts. The rearrangement links TRBV5-1 to TRBJ1-1; D gene unclear. Germline V gene lookup returns CDR1 SGHRS and CDR2 YFSETQ. The V end was cut by 3 bases, the J end by 0 bases, with 9 bases between. This CDR3 is built from 14 residues. CDR3 sequence: CASSSHTMNTEAFF. CDR3 DNA sequence: TGCGCCAGCAGCTCCCACACCATGAACACTGAAGCTTTCTTT.

The J gene is TRBJ1-1, the V gene TRBV6-5, with TRBD1 matching over 7 bases. V shed 4 bases and J 6 bases; nucleotides not matched to a gene: 5. The CDR3 consists of 13 residues. CDR1 is MNHEY, CDR2 SVGAGI, per germline. The CDR3 coding sequence is TGTGCCAGCAGTTCTACGCAGGGGGCTGAAGCTTTCTTT. This gives the protein CASSSTQGAEAFF.

The CDR3 spells CASSSPASGDTGELFF. CDR3 DNA: TGTGCCAGCAGCTCCCCTGCGTCCGGGGACACCGGGGAGCTGTTTTTT. V is TRBV7-9 and J is TRBJ2-2; a weak D match, TRBD2 (5 bases). The germline V and J ends were trimmed by 4 bases and 3 bases, with 15 bases remaining between them. CDR1 SEHNR and CDR2 FQNEAQ come from the germline V gene (reference sequence). The CDR3 is made up of 16 amino acids.

V and J are TRBV13 and TRBJ2-7; 7 bases fit TRBD1. This CDR3 is built from 16 residues. After removal of 4 bases from V and 6 bases from J, the junction contained 15 bases not matched to a gene. Germline V gives CDR1 PRHDT, CDR2 FYEKMQ (reference sequence). Here the CDR3 DNA reads TGTGCCAGCAGCTCCCCCCCTGGCAGGGGGATGCCCGAGCAGTACTTC. Its translation: CASSSPPGRGMPEQYF. The full variable domain, with the rest looked up from reference TRBV13 and TRBJ2-7, is AAGVIQSPRHLIKEKRETATLKCYPIPRHDTVYWYQQGPGQDPQFLISFYEKMQSDKGSIPDRFSAQQFSDYHSELNMSSLELGDSALYFCASSSPPGRGMPEQYFGPGTRLTVT.

The J gene is TRBJ2-7, the V gene TRBV6-6, with TRBD1 matching 10 bases. The length of the CDR3 is 15 residues. J gave up 5 bases and V 6 bases, and 10 bases lay outside the gene matches. CDR1 is MNHNY and CDR2 is SVGAGI in the germline V gene (reference sequence). CDR3 loop: CASSSPAGQGDEQYF. CDR3 sequence (DNA): TGTGCCAGCAGCTCCCCGGCAGGACAGGGGGACGAGCAGTACTTC.

This clone was found once. J is TRBJ2-1 and V is TRBV7-9, with 8 bases that match TRBD1. CDR1 is SEHNR, CDR2 FQNEAQ, per germline (reference sequence). This CDR3 has 18 residues. V shed 2 bases and J 9 bases; nucleotides not matched to a gene: 18. CDR3 sequence reads: CASSLRRRSTGAGSEQFF. The CDR3 DNA sequence: TGTGCCAGCAGCTTACGACGCCGTTCGACAGGGGCGGGTAGTGAGCAGTTCTTC. Full variable domain (outside the CDR3, taken from reference TRBV7-9 and TRBJ2-1): DTGVSQNPRHKITKRGQNVTFRCDPISEHNRLYWYRQTLGQGPEFLTYFQNEAQLEKSRLLSDRFSAERPKGSFSTLEIQRTEQGDSAMYLCASSLRRRSTGAGSEQFFGPGTRLTVL.

This chain joins TRBV4-2 and TRBJ2-1; 13 bases fit TRBD2. J gave up 6 bases and V 2 bases, and 7 bases lay outside the gene matches. CDR1 is LGHNA and CDR2 is YNFKEQ in the germline V gene. The CDR3 is 17 amino acids. This CDR3 reads CASSQNGLAGDFNEQFF. The CDR3 DNA is TGTGCCAGCAGCCAAAACGGACTAGCGGGAGATTTCAATGAGCAGTTCTTC.

Comment on this clone: At one end, the junction sequence differs from germline, possibly due to a read error. The genes are TRBV30 and TRBJ2-2; 7 bases align to TRBD2. Per germline, CDR1 GTSNPN and CDR2 SVGIG (reference sequence). There are 14 residues in the CDR3. The CDR3 region has the DNA TGTGCCTGGAAAATCGGAGCGGGGCACCGGGGAGCTGTTTTT. As protein: CAWKIGAGHRGAVF.

The chain has TRBV6-5 and TRBJ1-2; D is possibly TRBD1 (5 bases). V was pared by 7 bases and J by 3 bases, with 15 bases between. This CDR3 region has 14 residues. In germline, CDR1 is MNHEY, CDR2 SVGAGI. The CDR3 protein is CASTVGRGDYGYTF. As DNA, the CDR3 is TGTGCCAGCACCGTTGGCCGAGGGGACTATGGCTACACCTTC.

This clone was recorded only once. This sequence joins TRBV30 and TRBJ2-4; D tentatively fits TRBD1 or TRBD2 (5 bases each). The germline CDR1 and CDR2 sequences are GTSNPN and SVGIG (reference sequence). Trimming took off 3 bases at V and 5 bases at J, with 8 bases between the two ends. The CDR3 runs to 12 residues. CDR3 sequence reads: CAWRGVQNIQYF. The CDR3 DNA reads TGTGCCTGGAGGGGGGTTCAAAACATTCAGTACTTC.

This clone was seen more than once but under ten times. This rearrangement joins TRBV30 to TRBJ1-2, with D tentatively TRBD1 (5 bases). Per the germline V gene, CDR1 is GTSNPN and CDR2 is SVGIG (reference sequence). The V end was cut by 3 bases, the J end by 3 bases, with 14 bases between. CDR3 length equals 14 residues. CDR3 DNA sequence: TGTGCCTGGAGACTTCAGGGTTCTGACTATGGCTACACCTTC. Translated, it gives CAWRLQGSDYGYTF.

The rearrangement links TRBV2 to TRBJ1-1; 9 bases are shared with TRBD1. V lost 6 bases to trimming and J lost 6 bases; unmatched junction nucleotides: 8. Germline V lookup: CDR1 SNHLY, CDR2 FYNNEI. This CDR3 spans 14 amino acids. This CDR3 is CASSVDRGNAEAFF. CDR3 DNA: TGTGCCAGCAGCGTGGACAGGGGTAACGCTGAAGCTTTCTTT.

The chain recombines TRBV27 with TRBJ2-1; 11 positions match TRBD2. This CDR3 has 16 residues. J gave up 0 bases and V 6 bases, and 4 bases lay outside the gene matches. Germline V gene lookup returns CDR1 MNHEY and CDR2 SMNVEV (reference sequence). The CDR3 region has the DNA TGTGCCAGCAGGGGGGGACTAGCGGACTCCTACAATGAGCAGTTCTTC. It encodes CASRGGLADSYNEQFF.

The genes are TRBV6-5 and TRBJ2-7, with 10 bases lining up with TRBD1. The ends lost 5 bases at V and 2 bases at J; junction bases unmatched: 3. The CDR3 sequence is 14 residues long. CDR1 and CDR2 (germline): MNHEY, SVGAGI. For the CDR3, the DNA is TGTGCCAGCAGTCGACAGGGGGCAGCCTACGAGCAGTACTTC. It codes for CASSRQGAAYEQYF.

The V gene is TRBV2, the J gene TRBJ2-1; the match to TRBD2 covers 7 bases. The CDR3 contains 16 residues. In germline, CDR1 is SNHLY, CDR2 FYNNEI. V lost 7 bases and J lost 6; bases outside the gene matches: 15. CDR3 nucleotide sequence: TGTGCCAGCATTCGTTTGTTTGCGGGAGCGAGCAATGAGCAGTTCTTC. Its protein product is CASIRLFAGASNEQFF.

CDR3 coding DNA: TGTGCCAGCAGCTTGGTAGCGGGAGGGGACGAGCAGTACTTC. This codes for CASSLVAGGDEQYF. This chain connects TRBV5-8 to TRBJ2-7, with 11 bases fitting TRBD2. The V and J ends lost 0 bases and 5 bases, in that order; junction bases with no gene match: 1. This CDR3 region has 14 residues. Germline V gene sequence: CDR1 SGHTS, CDR2 YDEGEE.

The chain recombines TRBV11-2 with TRBJ1-4, with TRBD1 matching 7 bases. The CDR3 runs to 15 residues. CDR1 and CDR2 from the germline V gene are SGHAT and FQNNGV. V lost 5 bases and J lost 8; bases outside the gene matches: 11. The CDR3 sequence: CASSTNRGGGEKLFF. CDR3 sequence (DNA): TGTGCCAGCAGCACGAACAGGGGTGGCGGGGAAAAACTGTTTTTT.

The chain combines TRBV7-9 with TRBJ2-1, with 12 positions matching TRBD1. The junction had 7 bases not matched to a gene; V was cut back by 1 base and J by 0 bases. The CDR3 totals 19 residues. The germline V gene encodes CDR1 SEHNR and CDR2 FQNEAQ (reference sequence). Here the CDR3 DNA reads TGTGCCAGCAGCTTAGAAGGGACAGGGGGCGCTGGCTCCTACAATGAGCAGTTCTTC. Protein: CASSLEGTGGAGSYNEQFF.

The chain links TRBV18 to TRBJ2-5, with D possibly matching TRBD1 (6 bases). Near its end, the DNA agrees better with TRBJ2-7, so the J call may be wrong. Per germline, CDR1 KGHSH and CDR2 LQKENI. The CDR3 has 13 residues. CDR3 nucleotides: TGTGCCAGCTCACCGGGGGCGAACTACGAGCAGTACTTC. This codes for CASSPGANYEQYF.

The chain recombines TRBV11-3 with TRBJ2-7; 10 positions match TRBD1. The junction had 4 bases not matched to a gene; V was cut back by 1 base and J by 7 bases. From germline, CDR1 is SGHNT and CDR2 YENEEA. The CDR3 contains 14 residues. CDR3 residues: CASSLGQGAEEQYF. The CDR3 DNA sequence: TGTGCCAGCAGCTTAGGACAGGGGGCAGAGGAGCAGTACTTC. The variable domain in full, with the rest retrieved from reference TRBV11-3 and TRBJ2-7, is EAGVVQSPRYKIIEKKQPVAFWCNPISGHNTLYWYLQNLGQGPELLIRYENEEAVDDSQLPKDRFSAERLKGVDSTLKIQPAELGDSAVYLCASSLGQGAEEQYFGPGTRLTVT.

The genes are TRBV4-1 and TRBJ2-7; 10 bases align to TRBD1. This CDR3 comprises 16 residues. Trimming removed 0 bases from V and 4 bases from J; junction bases left unmatched: 6. Germline values: CDR1 MGHRA, CDR2 YSYEKL. CDR3 bases: TGCGCCAGCAGCCAAGATGGGGACAGGGGACGGTACGAGCAGTACTTC. Amino acid sequence: CASSQDGDRGRYEQYF.

The chain carries TRBV29-1 and TRBJ2-1; TRBD1 agrees at 7 bases. This CDR3 spans 13 amino acids. With V trimmed by 6 bases and J by 0 bases, 2 bases remained unmatched. Germline values: CDR1 SQVTM, CDR2 ANQGSEA. The CDR3: CSVRDSSYNEQFF. The CDR3, as DNA: TGCAGCGTCCGGGACAGCTCCTACAATGAGCAGTTCTTC.

V is TRBV5-1 and J is TRBJ2-1; 12 nucleotides align to TRBD2. V was clipped by 5 bases and J by 7 bases; unmatched bases: 7. The V gene's germline CDR1 is SGHRS and CDR2 YFSETQ. The CDR3 length is 15 residues. For the CDR3, the DNA is TGCGCCAGCAGGCTGACTAGCGGGAGCTCGAATGAGCAGTTCTTC. Its protein is CASRLTSGSSNEQFF.